One and the same sample provided the 4 T cell receptor beta chains below, sequenced in a study of graft-versus-host responses after intestinal transplantation. Assay used: immunoSEQ multiplex PCR; TCRdb lists only in-frame clones, some missing. The data hold approximately 50,000 clones, with 70% to 90% observed a single time. The starting material was PBMCs, obtained 26 days after transplant. All receptors come from a human patient who received an intestinal transplant, so some T cells may come from the graft donor.

This clone came up once. V usage is TRBV27 and J usage is TRBJ1-3, with D possibly TRBD1 on 6 matching bases. Per the germline V gene, CDR1 is MNHEY and CDR2 is SMNVEV (reference sequence). V was shortened by 3 bases and J by 2 bases, with 14 bases between the two germline ends. CDR3 length: 16 amino acids. CDR3 sequence reads: CASSLKGEGAGNTIYF. DNA for the CDR3: TGTGCCAGCAGTTTGAAGGGGGAGGGGGCTGGAAACACCATATATTTT.

V and J are TRBV9 and TRBJ2-1, with 12 bases identical to TRBD2. The CDR3 has 16 amino acids. V gave up 3 bases and J gave up 5 bases; unmatched junction bases: 6. Germline CDR1 and CDR2: SGDLS and YYNGEE. The CDR3 sequence: CASSARTSGNHNEQFF. In DNA form, the CDR3 reads TGTGCCAGCAGCGCCCGGACTAGCGGGAACCACAATGAGCAGTTCTTC.

This chain uses TRBV5-1 with TRBJ1-2; TRBD1 might be the D (6 bases). The CDR3 is 16 amino acids. From germline, CDR1 is SGHRS and CDR2 YFSETQ. With 0 bases removed from V and 2 bases from J, the gap between germline ends came to 14 bases. This CDR3 is CASSLGWYGQNYGYTF. The CDR3 DNA reads TGCGCCAGCAGCTTGGGTTGGTACGGACAGAACTATGGCTACACCTTC.

The count of this clone is one. The sample holds other DNA sequences that translate to the same CDR3. The chain employs TRBV5-1 and TRBJ1-5; D is uncertain. The CDR3 has 15 amino acids. Germline values: CDR1 SGHRS, CDR2 YFSETQ. V was clipped by 0 bases and J by 0 bases, with 7 bases between them. CDR3 DNA: TGCGCCAGCAGCTTGGATGGGCGTAGCAATCAGCCCCAGCATTTT. Translated: CASSLDGRSNQPQHF.